This T cell receptor beta chain emerged from a study of beta chain features in type 1 diabetes. From germline, CDR1 is SQVTM and CDR2 ANQGSEA. This CDR3 is built from 17 residues. Since all of the isolated RNA was reverse transcribed, expressed TCRB transcripts were what got sequenced. The method was immunoSEQ multiplex PCR; TCRdb's version includes in-frame clones alone and lacks a portion of them. The sample consists of hundreds of thousands of clones, roughly 15% of them appearing once. Sequencing was performed on naive CD4+ T cells from blood. This TCR was recovered from a woman aged 18-35 years in good health. V is TRBV29-1 and J is TRBJ2-3, with 7 bases that match TRBD1. CDR3 sequence reads: CNVRKLKTGVRTDTQYF. As DNA, the CDR3 is TGCAACGTACGAAAACTAAAAACAGGGGTACGCACAGATACGCAGTATTTT.